This TCR beta chain originates from a study of blood T cell repertoires in COVID-19. Across the whole study: The analysed material was cDNA or gDNA that came from T cells, B-cell-depleted T cells, or PBMCs.

In the original workflow: Amplification with reference gene primers provided the estimates of nucleated cell counts. Method: immunoSEQ multiplex PCR; TCRdb's copy keeps in-frame clones and lacks some. Clone size and V and J calls were adopted from that table, with D and trimming inferred from the DNA. The data contain roughly 250,000 clones, around 89% of them singletons. From germline, CDR1 is SGDLS and CDR2 YYNGEE. V lost 4 bases to trimming and J lost 7 bases; unmatched junction nucleotides: 15. This CDR3 comprises 16 residues. V is TRBV9 and J is TRBJ2-7; TRBD1 matches at 9 bases. The TCR originated in a man aged 40-49 years who had recovered from COVID-19. Material for sequencing was PBMCs or T cells enriched from blood (not recorded which). CDR3 nucleotide sequence: TGTGCCAGCAGCCCCCTCGTGGGACAGGGTAATAGGGAGCAGTACTTC. This translates into CASSPLVGQGNREQYF.